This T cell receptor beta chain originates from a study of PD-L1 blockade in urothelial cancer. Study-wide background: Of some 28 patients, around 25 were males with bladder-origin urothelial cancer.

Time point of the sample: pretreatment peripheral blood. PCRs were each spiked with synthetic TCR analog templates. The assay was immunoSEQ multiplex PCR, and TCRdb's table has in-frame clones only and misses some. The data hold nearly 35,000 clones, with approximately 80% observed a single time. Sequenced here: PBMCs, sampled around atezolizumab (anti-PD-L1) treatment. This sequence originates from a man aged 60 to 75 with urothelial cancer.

The DNA for the CDR3 is TGCGCCAGCAGCCAGGGTTTGAGGGCCACTAATGAAAAACTGTTTTTT. Translation: CASSQGLRATNEKLFF. The rearrangement joins TRBV4-1 to TRBJ1-4; D call uncertain. This CDR3 has 16 amino acids. Germline CDR1 is MGHRA and CDR2 is YSYEKL. V lost 3 bases, J lost 2 bases, and 13 bases lay in between.